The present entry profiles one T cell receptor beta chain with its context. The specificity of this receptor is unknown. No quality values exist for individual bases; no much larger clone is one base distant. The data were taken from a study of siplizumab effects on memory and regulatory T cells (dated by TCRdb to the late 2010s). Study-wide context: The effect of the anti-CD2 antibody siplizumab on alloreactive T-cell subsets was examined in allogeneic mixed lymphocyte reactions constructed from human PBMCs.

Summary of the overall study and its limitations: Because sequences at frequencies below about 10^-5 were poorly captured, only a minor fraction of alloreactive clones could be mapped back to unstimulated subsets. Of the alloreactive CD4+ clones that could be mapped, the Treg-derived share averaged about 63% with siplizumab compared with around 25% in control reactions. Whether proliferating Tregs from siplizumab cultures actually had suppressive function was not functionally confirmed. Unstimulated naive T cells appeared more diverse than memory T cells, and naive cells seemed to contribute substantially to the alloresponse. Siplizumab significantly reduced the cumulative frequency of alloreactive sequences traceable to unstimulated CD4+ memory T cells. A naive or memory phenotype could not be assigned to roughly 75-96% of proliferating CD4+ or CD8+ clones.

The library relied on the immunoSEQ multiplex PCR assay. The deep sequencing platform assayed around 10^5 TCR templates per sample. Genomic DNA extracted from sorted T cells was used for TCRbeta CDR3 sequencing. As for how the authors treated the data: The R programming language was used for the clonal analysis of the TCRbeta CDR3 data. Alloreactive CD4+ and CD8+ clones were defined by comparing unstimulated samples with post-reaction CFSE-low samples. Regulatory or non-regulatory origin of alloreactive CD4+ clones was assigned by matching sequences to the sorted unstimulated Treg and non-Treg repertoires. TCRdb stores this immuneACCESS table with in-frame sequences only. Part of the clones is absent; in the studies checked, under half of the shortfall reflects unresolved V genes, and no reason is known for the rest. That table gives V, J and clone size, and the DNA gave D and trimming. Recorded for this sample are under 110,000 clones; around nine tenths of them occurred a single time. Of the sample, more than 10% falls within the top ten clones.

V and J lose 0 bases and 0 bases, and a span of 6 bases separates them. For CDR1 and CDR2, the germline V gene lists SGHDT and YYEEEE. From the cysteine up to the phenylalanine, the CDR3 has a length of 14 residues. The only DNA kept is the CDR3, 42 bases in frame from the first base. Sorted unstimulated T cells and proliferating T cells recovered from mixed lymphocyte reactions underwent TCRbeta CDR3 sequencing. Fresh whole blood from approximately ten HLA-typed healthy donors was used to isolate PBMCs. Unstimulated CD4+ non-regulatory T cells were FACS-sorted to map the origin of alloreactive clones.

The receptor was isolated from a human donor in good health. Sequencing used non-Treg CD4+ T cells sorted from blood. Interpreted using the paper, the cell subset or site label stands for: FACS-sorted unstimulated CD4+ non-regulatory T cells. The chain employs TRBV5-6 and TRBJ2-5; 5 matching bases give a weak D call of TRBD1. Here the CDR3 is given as CASSLDRYQETQYF. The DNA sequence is TGTGCCAGCAGCTTGGACAGGTACCAAGAGACCCAGTACTTC.